The 3 T cell receptor beta chains below come from one sample, sequenced in a study of blood T cell repertoires in COVID-19. Sequenced by immunoSEQ multiplex PCR; TCRdb stores in-frame clones only, minus some. The data show 120,000 or so clones, around 86% seen once. Sequenced: peripheral blood. These receptors all come from a woman of 80 years or more with acute or convalescent COVID-19.

The rearrangement links TRBV5-8 to TRBJ1-3; D gene uncertain. Trimming left V 5 bases short and J 0 bases short, with 12 bases between. The CDR3 loop spans 15 amino acids. Germline assignment: CDR1 SGHTS and CDR2 YDEGEE. The chain's CDR3 is CASRYPVLSGNTIYF. CDR3 DNA sequence: TGTGCCAGCAGGTACCCAGTTCTCTCTGGAAACACCATATATTTT.

The chain combines TRBV6-5 with TRBJ1-1, with 8 bases matching TRBD1. The V gene's germline CDR1 is MNHEY and CDR2 SVGAGI. The V gene end was trimmed by 7 bases and the J gene end by 0 bases; junction bases not matched to a gene: 7. This CDR3 has 15 residues. The CDR3 nucleotides are TGTGCCAGCACCGGGACAGGCGAATTGAACACTGAAGCTTTCTTT. Translating gives CASTGTGELNTEAFF.

CDR3 DNA: TGTGCCAGCAGCTTTGGAGGGGGGGCCTCTGGAAATGAGCAGTTCTTC. This codes for CASSFGGGASGNEQFF. The genes are TRBV11-1 and TRBJ2-1; weak D call: TRBD2 (7 bases). The germline V gene has CDR1 SGHAT and CDR2 FQDESV (reference sequence). The CDR3 is made up of 16 amino acids. Trimming cost V 3 bases and J 7 bases, with 19 bases left between them.